This TCR beta chain came from a study of blood T cell repertoires in COVID-19. The V and J ends lost 8 bases and 8 bases respectively, with 18 bases between them. This CDR3 contains 13 residues. Generated by immunoSEQ multiplex PCR, the TCRdb table keeps only in-frame clones and is missing some. The sample lists about 270,000 clones; about nine tenths were seen once. Sequencing used peripheral blood. The clonotype originates from a man aged 50-59 years with acute or convalescent COVID-19. V is TRBV23-1 and J is TRBJ1-2; tentative D call: TRBD1 (6 bases). TRBV23-1 is identified as an open reading frame with a role that is uncertain. The CDR3 DNA reads as TGCGCCAGCGGTAGGGGAGGGGGAGGGGGCTACACCTTC. Translation: CASGRGGGGGYTF.